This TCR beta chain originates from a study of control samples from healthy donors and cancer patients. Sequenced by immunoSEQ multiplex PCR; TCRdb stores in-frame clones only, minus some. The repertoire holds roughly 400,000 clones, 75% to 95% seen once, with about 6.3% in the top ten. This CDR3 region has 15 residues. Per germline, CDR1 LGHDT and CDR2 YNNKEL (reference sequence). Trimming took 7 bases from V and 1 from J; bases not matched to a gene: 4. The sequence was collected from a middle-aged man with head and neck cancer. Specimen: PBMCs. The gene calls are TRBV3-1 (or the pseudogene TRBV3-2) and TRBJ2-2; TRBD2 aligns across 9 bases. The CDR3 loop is CASTTSGWNTGELFF. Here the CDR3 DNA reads TGTGCCAGCACAACTAGCGGGTGGAACACCGGGGAGCTGTTTTTT.